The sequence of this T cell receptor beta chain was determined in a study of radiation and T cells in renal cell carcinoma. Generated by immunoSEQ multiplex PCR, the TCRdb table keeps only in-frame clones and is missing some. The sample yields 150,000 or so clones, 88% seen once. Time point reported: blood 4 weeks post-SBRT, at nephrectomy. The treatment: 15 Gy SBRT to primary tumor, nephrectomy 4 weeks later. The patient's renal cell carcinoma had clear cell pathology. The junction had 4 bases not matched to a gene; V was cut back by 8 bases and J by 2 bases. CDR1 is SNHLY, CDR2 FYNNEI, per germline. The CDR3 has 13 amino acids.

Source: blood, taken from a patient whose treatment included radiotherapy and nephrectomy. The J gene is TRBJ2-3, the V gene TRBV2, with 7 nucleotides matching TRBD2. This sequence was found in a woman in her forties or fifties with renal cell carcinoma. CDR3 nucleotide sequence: TGTGCCAGCGTTGGGGGGGACACAGATACGCAGTATTTT. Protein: CASVGGDTDTQYF.